These 9 T cell receptor beta chains came from one sample sequenced in a study of early T cells in non-severe SARS-CoV-2 infection. MiXCR, run by TCRdb on the 5' RACE reads, gives a single entry per CDR3 protein. The sample holds just over 25,000 distinct CDR3 sequences, about 4.5% seen once. The sequencing sample was made of whole blood. The receptors stem from an adult who was a healthcare worker with PCR-confirmed SARS-CoV-2 infection or an uninfected control (not recorded which).

There are many counts of this clonotype. The V gene is TRBV19, the J gene TRBJ1-5; D might be TRBD1 (5 bases). Germline CDR1 is LNHDA and CDR2 is SQIVND (reference sequence). The CDR3 is 14 amino acids. Trimming left V 2 bases short and J 6 bases short, with 11 bases between. This CDR3 is CASSIRQNGQPQHF. CDR3 nucleotides: TGTGCCAGTAGTATAAGACAGAATGGTCAGCCCCAGCATTTT.

The V and J genes are TRBV28 and TRBJ1-3, with a weak D call TRBD1 (5 bases). V lost 7 bases and J 4 bases, leaving 11 bases between the germline ends. CDR1 and CDR2 from the germline V gene are MDHEN and SYDVKM. This CDR3 contains 13 residues. The CDR3 region is CASNDGAGNTIYF. The CDR3 bases are TGTGCCAGCAATGACGGGGCCGGAAACACCATATATTTT.

This clonotype has a count of ten or more. The genes are TRBV12-3 or TRBV12-4 and TRBJ2-4, with 7 nucleotides matching TRBD1. With V trimmed by 4 bases and J by 0 bases, 12 bases remained unmatched. CDR3 length: 18 residues. CDR3 sequence: CASSSTGRMLLAKNIQYF. For the CDR3, the DNA is TGTGCCAGCAGTTCGACAGGGCGAATGCTGCTAGCCAAAAACATTCAGTACTTC.

In its sample, this clonotype was seen many times. This sequence joins TRBV9 and TRBJ1-1, with D perhaps matching TRBD1 (6 bases). V was clipped by 0 bases and J by 3 bases, with 9 bases between them. CDR1 and CDR2 (germline): SGDLS, YYNGEE. The CDR3 is 14 amino acids. In nucleotides, the CDR3 is TGTGCCAGCAGCGTAGGAGGGACACACACTGAAGCTTTCTTT. As protein: CASSVGGTHTEAFF.

There are many counts of this clonotype. The rearrangement joins TRBV7-9 to TRBJ2-1; TRBD1 agrees at 7 bases. This CDR3 region has 15 residues. J was trimmed by 2 bases and V by 5 bases; bases with no gene match: 6. Germline V CDR1 and CDR2: SEHNR, FQNEAQ (reference sequence). The CDR3 spells CASSQGQVTYNEQFF. The CDR3 DNA follows: TGTGCCAGCAGCCAAGGACAGGTTACCTACAATGAGCAGTTCTTC. The full variable domain, its missing parts supplied by reference TRBV7-9 and TRBJ2-1, is DTGVSQNPRHKITKRGQNVTFRCDPISEHNRLYWYRQTLGQGPEFLTYFQNEAQLEKSRLLSDRFSAERPKGSFSTLEIQRTEQGDSAMYLCASSQGQVTYNEQFFGPGTRLTVL.

This clonotype was detected ten times or more. The chain has TRBV7-9 and TRBJ2-3; 10 nucleotides align to TRBD2. The CDR3 has 15 residues. Germline assignment: CDR1 SEHNR and CDR2 FQNEAQ (reference sequence). Losses at the gene ends were 5 bases for V and 6 bases for J; bases not matched to a gene: 8. The CDR3 region has the DNA TGTGCCAGCAGCCATAGCGGGAGGTTTTTGGATACGCAGTATTTT. Protein product: CASSHSGRFLDTQYF.

The table lists this clonotype with many counts. The V gene is TRBV27, the J gene TRBJ2-7, with 7 bases fitting TRBD2. CDR1 is MNHEY, CDR2 SMNVEV, per germline (reference sequence). The CDR3 loop spans 16 amino acids. The junction had 11 bases not matched to a gene; V was cut back by 4 bases and J by 2 bases. In DNA form, the CDR3 reads TGTGCCAGCAGTTCGAGCCCTAGCGGTCCTACCTACGAGCAGTACTTC. It translates to CASSSSPSGPTYEQYF.

This clonotype was counted many times. V usage is TRBV7-9 and J usage is TRBJ1-1, with D hard to call. Trimming took 3 bases from V and 5 from J, leaving 13 bases between them. The germline V gene encodes CDR1 SEHNR and CDR2 FQNEAQ (reference sequence). The CDR3 contains 14 residues. CDR3 DNA sequence: TGTGCCAGCAGCTTTTTCGGAAGAGGGACTGAAGCTTTCTTT. It yields the protein CASSFFGRGTEAFF.

The sample holds a few counts of this clonotype. The rearrangement uses TRBV12-5 and TRBJ2-1; 10 bases map to TRBD2. Germline CDR1 and CDR2: LGHNT and FRNRAP. This CDR3 is 16 amino acids long. V shed 5 bases, J shed 4 bases, and the junction held 8 bases outside the gene matches. CDR3 nucleotides: TGTGCTAGTGGTGACTCCGGGACTAGCGTTTACAATGAGCAGTTCTTC. Protein: CASGDSGTSVYNEQFF. The complete variable domain, with remaining parts taken from reference TRBV12-5 and TRBJ2-1, reads DARVTQTPRHKVTEMGQEVTMRCQPILGHNTVFWYRQTMMQGLELLAYFRNRAPLDDSGMPKDRFSAEMPDATLATLKIQPSEPRDSAVYFCASGDSGTSVYNEQFFGPGTRLTVL.